This TCR beta chain was profiled in a study of CD8+ T cells in alopecia areata. Germline V gives CDR1 SGHRS, CDR2 YFSETQ. The CDR3 consists of 16 residues. Trimming removed 4 bases at V and 0 bases at J, with 15 bases between. Sequencing templates came from extracted RNA that was reverse transcribed into cDNA. Clones were read by immunoSEQ multiplex PCR, and TCRdb kept only the in-frame ones, dropping some. Found here are 200,000 to 250,000 clones, around three fifths of them singletons; the top ten hold roughly 0.47%. There are a few counts of this clone. This chain uses TRBV5-1 with TRBJ2-3, with D possibly being TRBD1 or TRBD2 (5 bases each). The receptor was derived from a human donor with alopecia areata. The sample here was CD4+ T cells sorted from blood, taken at week 0. The CDR3 reads CASSLQGAASTDTQYF. Here the CDR3 DNA reads TGCGCCAGCAGCCTCCAGGGAGCTGCAAGCACAGATACGCAGTATTTT.